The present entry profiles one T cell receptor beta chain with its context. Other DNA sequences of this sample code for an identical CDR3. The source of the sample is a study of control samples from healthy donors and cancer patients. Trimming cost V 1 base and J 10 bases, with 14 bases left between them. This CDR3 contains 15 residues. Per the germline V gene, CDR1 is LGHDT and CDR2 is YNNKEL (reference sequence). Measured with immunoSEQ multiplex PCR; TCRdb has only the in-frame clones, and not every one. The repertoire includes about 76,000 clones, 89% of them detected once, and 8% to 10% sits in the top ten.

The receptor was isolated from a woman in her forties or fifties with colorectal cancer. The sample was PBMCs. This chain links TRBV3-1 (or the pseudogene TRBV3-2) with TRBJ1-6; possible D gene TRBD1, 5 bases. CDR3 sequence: CASSQGGGGRSPLHF. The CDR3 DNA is TGTGCCAGCAGCCAAGGGGGGGGAGGGCGGTCACCCCTCCACTTT.